Below are 31 T cell receptor beta chains sequenced from a single sample in a study of T cells expressing NK-cell markers. For each CDR3 protein, TCRdb gives one entry from its re-call of the 5' RACE reads, without DNA. The sample includes nearly 8,000 distinct CDR3 sequences. The sample taken for sequencing was blood T cells: a sorted CD56 or NKG2C T cell subset, CD4+ or CD8+ T cells, or bulk PBMC T cells (not recorded which). Every receptor here comes from a man aged 18 to 30 in good health.

Its frequency marks this clonotype as medium-sized. The chain recombines TRBV10-3 with TRBJ2-5. The CDR3 has 12 residues. Germline assignment: CDR1 ENHRY and CDR2 SYGVKD. The CDR3 is CAISDRKETQYF.

The genes are TRBV27 and TRBJ2-7; the TCRdb D gene call, TRBD1, has no DNA to confirm it. CDR3 length: 12 amino acids. In germline, CDR1 is MNHEY, CDR2 SMNVEV (reference sequence). CDR3 amino acids: CASSYEGNEQYF.

The CDR3: CASSLRLAANTGELFF. J is TRBJ2-2 and V is TRBV14. The CDR3 sequence is 16 residues long. Germline assignment: CDR1 SGHDN and CDR2 FVKESK.

V is TRBV20-1 and J is TRBJ2-1. This CDR3 is built from 14 residues. The germline CDR1 and CDR2 sequences are DFQATT and SNEGSKA (reference sequence). Here the CDR3 reads CSARAVDSYNEQFF.

This clonotype is identified as medium-sized from frequency. The chain is built from TRBV7-2 and TRBJ2-7; the TCRdb call, TRBD1, lacks DNA for checking. The CDR3 runs 15 residues. Looked up from germline, CDR1 is SGHTA and CDR2 is FQGNSA. CDR3 residues: CASSSKQGVNYEQYF. Together with reference TRBV7-2 and TRBJ2-7, the CDR3 gives the full variable domain: GAGVSQSPSNKVTEKGKDVELRCDPISGHTALYWYRQSLGQGLEFLIYFQGNSAPDKSGLPSDRFSAERTGGSVSTLTIQRTQQEDSAVYLCASSSKQGVNYEQYFGPGTRLTVT.

The J gene is TRBJ2-1, the V gene TRBV7-2; TCRdb names TRBD2, which stays unverified in the absence of DNA. Germline V CDR1 and CDR2: SGHTA, FQGNSA. This CDR3 comprises 16 residues. CDR3: CASSLATQKARNEQFF.

Its frequency marks this clonotype as medium-sized. This sequence joins TRBV15 and TRBJ2-1; the D call from TCRdb, TRBD1, cannot be confirmed without DNA. CDR3 length equals 15 residues. Germline CDR1 is LNHNV and CDR2 is YYDKDF (reference sequence). This CDR3 is CATSRGTDSNNEQFF.

The chain joins TRBV28 to TRBJ1-5; TCRdb gives TRBD1 as the D gene, but with no DNA this cannot be confirmed. Per germline, CDR1 MDHEN and CDR2 SYDVKM. This CDR3 region has 17 residues. The CDR3 loop is CASSLNKGQGSNQPQHF.

This chain links TRBV7-8 with TRBJ2-7; TCRdb's assignment of TRBD2 cannot be checked, as there is no DNA. Germline assignment: CDR1 SGHVS and CDR2 FQNEAQ. The CDR3 contains 14 residues. This chain's CDR3 is CASAPGTPTYEQYF.

This clonotype is deemed medium-sized by its frequency. This chain links TRBV5-5 with TRBJ2-3; TCRdb names TRBD1, which stays unverified in the absence of DNA. The CDR3 covers 16 residues. The germline gives CDR1 SGHKS, CDR2 YYEKEE (reference sequence). CDR3 sequence reads: CASSWSRDRIVDTQYF.

V gene TRBV11-2 combines with J gene TRBJ2-1; the TCRdb call, TRBD1, lacks DNA for checking. CDR3 length equals 14 residues. Germline assignment: CDR1 SGHAT and CDR2 FQNNGV. CDR3 sequence: CASSLDPLDNEQFF.

The chain has TRBV7-2 and TRBJ2-7; absent DNA, TCRdb's TRBD1 call cannot be checked. The length of the CDR3 is 15 residues. The germline CDR1 and CDR2 sequences are SGHTA and FQGNSA. This CDR3 is CASSSRQGPSYEQYF.

The rearrangement links TRBV7-2 to TRBJ2-7; as DNA is missing, the TRBD2 call by TCRdb cannot be tested. The CDR3 runs 16 residues. Germline V gene lookup returns CDR1 SGHTA and CDR2 FQGNSA. Here the CDR3 reads CASSLGRQLAGLEQYF.

This chain links TRBV4-1 with TRBJ2-3; TCRdb selects TRBD1, and the lack of DNA leaves this call unchecked. The length of the CDR3 is 14 residues. Germline V gene lookup returns CDR1 MGHRA and CDR2 YSYEKL. The CDR3: CASSQTGSTDTQYF.

This clonotype registers medium-sized (0.01 to 0.1%) by frequency. The chain recombines TRBV5-5 with TRBJ1-4. CDR3 size: 13 residues. CDR1 and CDR2 (germline): SGHKS, YYEKEE (reference sequence). The CDR3 here is CASSAVVDEKLFF.

This rearrangement joins TRBV20-1 to TRBJ1-5; absent DNA, TCRdb's TRBD1 call cannot be checked. Germline CDR1 reads DFQATT; CDR2 reads SNEGSKA (reference sequence). CDR3 length equals 16 residues. This CDR3 is CSATRRATGVNQPQHF.

By frequency, this clonotype registers medium-sized. The J gene is TRBJ1-6, the V gene TRBV5-6. This CDR3 is built from 16 residues. From germline, CDR1 is SGHDT and CDR2 YYEEEE. The CDR3 spells CASSSWGSSYNSPLHF. Full variable domain (outside the CDR3, taken from reference TRBV5-6 and TRBJ1-6): DAGVTQSPTHLIKTRGQQVTLRCSPKSGHDTVSWYQQALGQGPQFIFQYYEEEERQRGNFPDRFSGHQFPNYSSELNVNALLLGDSALYLCASSSWGSSYNSPLHFGNGTRLTVT.

CDR3 amino acids: CASSSPDNEQFF. This sequence joins TRBV12-3 or TRBV12-4 and TRBJ2-1; TCRdb outputs TRBD1, but without DNA this stays unchecked. CDR3 size: 12 residues.

The chain links TRBV29-1 to TRBJ1-3. Germline CDR1 SQVTM, CDR2 ANQGSEA. The CDR3 spans 12 residues. The CDR3 reads CSVVGSGNTIYF.

This chain links TRBV13 with TRBJ1-2; there is no DNA to check the TCRdb D call of TRBD1. In germline, CDR1 is PRHDT, CDR2 FYEKMQ (reference sequence). The CDR3 consists of 16 residues. The CDR3 sequence is CASSLGYREDNYGYTF.

This clonotype shows up as medium-sized (0.01 to 0.1%) by frequency. The chain has TRBV10-3 and TRBJ1-4. CDR1 is ENHRY and CDR2 is SYGVKD in the germline V gene. This CDR3 spans 14 amino acids. The CDR3 sequence: CAISESGGTLRLFF.

This clonotype is medium-sized by frequency. The V call is TRBV20-1, the J call TRBJ1-3; absent DNA, TCRdb's TRBD1 call cannot be checked. Germline V gives CDR1 DFQATT, CDR2 SNEGSKA (reference sequence). The CDR3 sequence is 12 residues long. CDR3 loop: CSASGAGDTIYF.

This clonotype ranks as medium-sized in terms of frequency. This rearrangement joins TRBV5-1 to TRBJ2-3. CDR3 length: 16 residues. Germline V gene data show CDR1 as SGHRS and CDR2 as YFSETQ. The CDR3 protein is CASSSGLTFVTDTQYF.

This clonotype is deemed medium-sized (0.01 to 0.1%) by its frequency. The V call is TRBV4-2, the J call TRBJ2-7; TCRdb picks TRBD2, but there is no DNA to check that call. This CDR3 spans 16 amino acids. The germline V gene has CDR1 LGHNA and CDR2 YNFKEQ. The CDR3 sequence is CASSQGLAGSAYEQYF.

The chain's CDR3 is CASSLAGRGQETQYF. The rearrangement uses TRBV5-6 and TRBJ2-5; TCRdb picks TRBD1, but there is no DNA to check that call. CDR1 is SGHDT, CDR2 YYEEEE, per germline. The CDR3 length is 15 residues.

By frequency, this clonotype is medium-sized. The chain carries TRBV19 and TRBJ2-2; as DNA is missing, the TRBD1 call by TCRdb cannot be tested. This CDR3 contains 13 residues. Germline V gene data show CDR1 as LNHDA and CDR2 as SQIVND (reference sequence). The CDR3: CATQTGDAGELFF.

By frequency, this clonotype registers medium-sized. This sequence joins TRBV20-1 and TRBJ2-1. CDR3 length: 13 residues. Germline V gives CDR1 DFQATT, CDR2 SNEGSKA (reference sequence). CDR3 sequence: CSARDRRSNEQFF.

Its frequency marks this clonotype as medium-sized. The chain recombines TRBV7-8 with TRBJ1-5. Germline values: CDR1 SGHVS, CDR2 FQNEAQ. There are 14 residues in the CDR3. CDR3 loop: CASSLWQVYQPQHF.

This CDR3 reads CASSENWEPGQFF. The chain carries TRBV2 and TRBJ2-1; TCRdb's D call, TRBD1, is unchecked because there is no DNA. Germline V gene data show CDR1 as SNHLY and CDR2 as FYNNEI. This CDR3 spans 13 amino acids.

J is TRBJ2-4 and V is TRBV6-5; with no DNA, the TCRdb D assignment of TRBD1 cannot be verified. CDR1 and CDR2 from the germline V gene are MNHEY and SVGAGI. This CDR3 spans 19 amino acids. CDR3 residues: CASSYDPGVGLLTKNIQYF.

The rearrangement joins TRBV19 to TRBJ2-7; TCRdb selects TRBD1, and the lack of DNA leaves this call unchecked. The length of the CDR3 is 16 residues. Germline assignment: CDR1 LNHDA and CDR2 SQIVND (reference sequence). The CDR3 protein is CASSLVPGQKTYEQYF.